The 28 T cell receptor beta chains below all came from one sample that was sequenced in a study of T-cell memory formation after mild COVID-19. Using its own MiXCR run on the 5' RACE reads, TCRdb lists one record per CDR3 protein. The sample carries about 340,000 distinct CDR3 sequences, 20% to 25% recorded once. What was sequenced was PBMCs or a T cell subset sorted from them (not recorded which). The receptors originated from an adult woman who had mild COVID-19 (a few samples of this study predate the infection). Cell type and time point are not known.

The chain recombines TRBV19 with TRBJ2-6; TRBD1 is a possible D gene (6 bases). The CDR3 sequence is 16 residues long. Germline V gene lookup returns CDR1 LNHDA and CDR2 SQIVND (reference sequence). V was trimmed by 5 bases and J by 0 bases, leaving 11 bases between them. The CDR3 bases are TGTGCCAGTAGTGGGGGCAGCTACTCTGGGGCCAACGTCCTGACTTTC. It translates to CASSGGSYSGANVLTF.

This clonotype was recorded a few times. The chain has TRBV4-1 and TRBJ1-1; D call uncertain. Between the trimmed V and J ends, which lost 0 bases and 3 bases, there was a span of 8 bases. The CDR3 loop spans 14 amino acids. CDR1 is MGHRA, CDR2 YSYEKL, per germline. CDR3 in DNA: TGCGCCAGCAGCCAAGAAAGTCAGTACACTGAAGCTTTCTTT. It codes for CASSQESQYTEAFF.

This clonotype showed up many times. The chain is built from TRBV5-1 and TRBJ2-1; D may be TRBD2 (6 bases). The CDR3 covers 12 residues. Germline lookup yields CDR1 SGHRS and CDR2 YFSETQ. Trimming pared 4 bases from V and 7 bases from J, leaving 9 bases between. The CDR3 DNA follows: TGCGCCAGCAGCCATGGGGGGAATGAGCAGTTCTTC. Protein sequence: CASSHGGNEQFF.

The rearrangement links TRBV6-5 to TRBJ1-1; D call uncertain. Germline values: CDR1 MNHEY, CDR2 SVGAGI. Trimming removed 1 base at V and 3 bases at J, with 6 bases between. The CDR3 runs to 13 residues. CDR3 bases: TGTGCCAGCAGTTACTTAGAACACACTGAAGCTTTCTTT. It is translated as CASSYLEHTEAFF.

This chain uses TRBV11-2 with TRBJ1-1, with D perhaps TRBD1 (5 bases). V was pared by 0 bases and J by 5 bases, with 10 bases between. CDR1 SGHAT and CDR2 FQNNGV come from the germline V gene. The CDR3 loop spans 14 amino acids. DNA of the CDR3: TGTGCCAGCAGCTTAGAGGGGGGAAGGACTGAAGCTTTCTTT. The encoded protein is CASSLEGGRTEAFF.

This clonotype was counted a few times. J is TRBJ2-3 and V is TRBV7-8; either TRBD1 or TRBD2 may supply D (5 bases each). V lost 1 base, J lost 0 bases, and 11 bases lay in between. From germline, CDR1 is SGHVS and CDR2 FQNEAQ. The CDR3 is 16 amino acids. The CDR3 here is CASSLDEGYSTDTQYF. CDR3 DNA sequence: TGTGCCAGCAGCTTAGATGAGGGGTATAGCACAGATACGCAGTATTTT.

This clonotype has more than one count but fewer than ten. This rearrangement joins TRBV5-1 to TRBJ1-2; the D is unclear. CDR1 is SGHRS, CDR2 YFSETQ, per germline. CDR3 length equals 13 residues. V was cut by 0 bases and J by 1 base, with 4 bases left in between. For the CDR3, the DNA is TGCGCCAGCAGCTTGGTAGATAACTATGGCTACACCTTC. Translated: CASSLVDNYGYTF. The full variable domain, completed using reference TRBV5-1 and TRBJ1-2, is KAGVTQTPRYLIKTRGQQVTLSCSPISGHRSVSWYQQTPGQGLQFLFEYFSETQRNKGNFPGRFSGRQFSNSRSEMNVSTLELGDSALYLCASSLVDNYGYTFGSGTRLTVV.

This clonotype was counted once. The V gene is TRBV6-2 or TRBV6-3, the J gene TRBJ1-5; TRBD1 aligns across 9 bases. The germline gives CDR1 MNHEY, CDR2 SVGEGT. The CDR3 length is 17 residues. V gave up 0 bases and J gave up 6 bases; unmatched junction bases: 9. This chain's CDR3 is CASSYSGDRVFGQPQHF. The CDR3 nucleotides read TGTGCCAGCAGTTACTCGGGGGACAGGGTTTTTGGTCAGCCCCAGCATTTT.

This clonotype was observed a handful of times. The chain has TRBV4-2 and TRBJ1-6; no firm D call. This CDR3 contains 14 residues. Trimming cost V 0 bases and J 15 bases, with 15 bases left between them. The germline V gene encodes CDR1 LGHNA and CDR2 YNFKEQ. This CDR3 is CASSQEFQAGHLHF. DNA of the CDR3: TGTGCCAGCAGCCAAGAATTCCAGGCAGGCCACCTCCACTTT.

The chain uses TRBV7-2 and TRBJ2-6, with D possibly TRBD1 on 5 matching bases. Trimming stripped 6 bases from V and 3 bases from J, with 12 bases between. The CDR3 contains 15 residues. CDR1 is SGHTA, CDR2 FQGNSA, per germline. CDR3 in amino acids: CASRGQAGGANVLTF. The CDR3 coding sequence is TGTGCCAGCAGGGGGCAAGCAGGTGGGGCCAACGTCCTGACTTTC.

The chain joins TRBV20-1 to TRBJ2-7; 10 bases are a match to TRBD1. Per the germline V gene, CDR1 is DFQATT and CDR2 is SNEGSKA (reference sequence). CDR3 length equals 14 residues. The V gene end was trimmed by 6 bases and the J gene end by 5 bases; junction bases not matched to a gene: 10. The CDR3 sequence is CSADRDRGYDEQYF. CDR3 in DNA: TGCAGTGCGGATCGGGACAGGGGTTATGACGAGCAGTACTTC.

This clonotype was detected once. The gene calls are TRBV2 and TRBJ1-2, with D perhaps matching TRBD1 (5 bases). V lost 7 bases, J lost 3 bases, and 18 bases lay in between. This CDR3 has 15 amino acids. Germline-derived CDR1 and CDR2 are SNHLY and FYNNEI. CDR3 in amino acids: CASTPGRGGDYGYTF. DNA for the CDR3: TGTGCCAGCACTCCCGGGAGGGGAGGGGACTATGGCTACACCTTC. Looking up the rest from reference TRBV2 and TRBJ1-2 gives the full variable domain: EPEVTQTPSHQVTQMGQEVILRCVPISNHLYFYWYRQILGQKVEFLVSFYNNEISEKSEIFDDQFSVERPDGSNFTLKIRSTKLEDSAMYFCASTPGRGGDYGYTFGSGTRLTVV.

For the CDR3, the DNA is TGTGCCAGCAGCCCAGGGATCTCCTACAATGAGCAGTTCTTC. Its protein product is CASSPGISYNEQFF. The J gene is TRBJ2-1, the V gene TRBV11-1; the D gene is possibly TRBD1 (5 bases). The CDR3 extends over 14 amino acids. Trimming left V 5 bases short and J 0 bases short, with 8 bases between. Germline assignment: CDR1 SGHAT and CDR2 FQDESV (reference sequence).

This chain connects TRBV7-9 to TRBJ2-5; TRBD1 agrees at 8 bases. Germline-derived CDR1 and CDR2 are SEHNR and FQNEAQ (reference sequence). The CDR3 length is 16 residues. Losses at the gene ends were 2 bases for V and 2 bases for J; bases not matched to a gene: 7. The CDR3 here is CASSLLGQGLQETQYF. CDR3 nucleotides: TGTGCCAGCAGCTTATTAGGACAGGGACTTCAAGAGACCCAGTACTTC.

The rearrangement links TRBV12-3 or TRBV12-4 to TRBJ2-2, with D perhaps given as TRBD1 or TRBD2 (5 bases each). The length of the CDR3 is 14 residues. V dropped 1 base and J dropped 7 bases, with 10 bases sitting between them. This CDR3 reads CASSLVRGGGELFF. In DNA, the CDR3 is TGTGCCAGCAGTTTAGTTCGGGGCGGCGGGGAGCTGTTTTTT.

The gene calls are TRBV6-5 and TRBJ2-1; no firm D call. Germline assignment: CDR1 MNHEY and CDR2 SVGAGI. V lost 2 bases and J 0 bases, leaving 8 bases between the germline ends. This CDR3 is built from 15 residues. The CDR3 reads CASSYVLSSYNEQFF. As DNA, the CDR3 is TGTGCCAGCAGTTACGTCCTGAGCTCCTACAATGAGCAGTTCTTC.

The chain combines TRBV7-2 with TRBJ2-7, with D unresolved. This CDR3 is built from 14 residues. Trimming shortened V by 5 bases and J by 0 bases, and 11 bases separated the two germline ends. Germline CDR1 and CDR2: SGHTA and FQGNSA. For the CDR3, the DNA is TGTGCCAGCAGCCGCGACACAGCCTCCTACGAGCAGTACTTC. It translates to CASSRDTASYEQYF.

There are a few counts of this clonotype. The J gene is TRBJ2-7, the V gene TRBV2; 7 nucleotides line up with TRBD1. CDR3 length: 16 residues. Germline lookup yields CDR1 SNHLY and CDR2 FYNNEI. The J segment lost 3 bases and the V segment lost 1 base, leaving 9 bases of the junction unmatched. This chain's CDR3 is CASSEVIKGAYYEQYF. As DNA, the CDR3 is TGTGCCAGCAGTGAAGTTATAAAGGGGGCTTACTACGAGCAGTACTTC. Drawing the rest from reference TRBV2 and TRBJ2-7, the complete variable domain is EPEVTQTPSHQVTQMGQEVILRCVPISNHLYFYWYRQILGQKVEFLVSFYNNEISEKSEIFDDQFSVERPDGSNFTLKIRSTKLEDSAMYFCASSEVIKGAYYEQYFGPGTRLTVT.

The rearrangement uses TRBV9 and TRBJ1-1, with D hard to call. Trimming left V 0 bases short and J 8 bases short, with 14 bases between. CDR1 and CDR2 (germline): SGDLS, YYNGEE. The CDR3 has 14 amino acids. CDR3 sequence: CASSVGGGSAEAFF. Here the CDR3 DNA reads TGTGCCAGCAGCGTAGGCGGAGGGTCAGCAGAAGCTTTCTTT. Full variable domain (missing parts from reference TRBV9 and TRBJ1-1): DSGVTQTPKHLITATGQRVTLRCSPRSGDLSVYWYQQSLDQGLQFLIQYYNGEERAKGNILERFSAQQFPDLHSELNLSSLELGDSALYFCASSVGGGSAEAFFGQGTRLTVV.

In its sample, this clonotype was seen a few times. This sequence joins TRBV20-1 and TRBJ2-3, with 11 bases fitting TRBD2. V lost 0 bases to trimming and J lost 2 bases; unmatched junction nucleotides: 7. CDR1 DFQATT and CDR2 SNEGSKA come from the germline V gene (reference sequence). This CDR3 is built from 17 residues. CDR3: CSARDPGTSGTTDTQYF. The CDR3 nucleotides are TGCAGTGCTAGAGACCCAGGGACTAGCGGAACCACAGATACGCAGTATTTT.

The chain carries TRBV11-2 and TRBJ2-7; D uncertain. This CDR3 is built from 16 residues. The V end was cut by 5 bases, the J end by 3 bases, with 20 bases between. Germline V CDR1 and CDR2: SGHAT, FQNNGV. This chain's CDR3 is CASSPTRRVGDYEQYF. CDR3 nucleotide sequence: TGTGCCAGCAGCCCAACCAGACGAGTAGGAGACTACGAGCAGTACTTC.

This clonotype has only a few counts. CDR3 DNA sequence: TGCGCCAGCAGCCAGGGTCAGCGGGTGAATGAAAAACTGTTTTTT. It encodes CASSQGQRVNEKLFF. The chain recombines TRBV4-1 with TRBJ1-4; no clear D. The CDR3 loop spans 15 amino acids. Germline V CDR1 and CDR2: MGHRA, YSYEKL. The ends were cut back, 3 bases at V and 5 bases at J, with 13 bases in the middle.

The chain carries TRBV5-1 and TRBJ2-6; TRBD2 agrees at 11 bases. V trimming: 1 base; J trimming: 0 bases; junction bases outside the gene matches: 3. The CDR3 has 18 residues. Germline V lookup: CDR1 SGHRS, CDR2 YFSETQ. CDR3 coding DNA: TGCGCCAGCAGCTTGTTCACTAGCGGGGGCTCTGGGGCCAACGTCCTGACTTTC. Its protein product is CASSLFTSGGSGANVLTF.

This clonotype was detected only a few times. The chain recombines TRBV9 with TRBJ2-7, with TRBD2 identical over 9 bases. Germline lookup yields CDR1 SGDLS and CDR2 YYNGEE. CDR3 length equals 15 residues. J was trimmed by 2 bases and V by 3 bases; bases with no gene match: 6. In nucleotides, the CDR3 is TGTGCCAGCAGCGAGAGTAGCGGGAGAACCTACGAGCAGTACTTC. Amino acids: CASSESSGRTYEQYF.

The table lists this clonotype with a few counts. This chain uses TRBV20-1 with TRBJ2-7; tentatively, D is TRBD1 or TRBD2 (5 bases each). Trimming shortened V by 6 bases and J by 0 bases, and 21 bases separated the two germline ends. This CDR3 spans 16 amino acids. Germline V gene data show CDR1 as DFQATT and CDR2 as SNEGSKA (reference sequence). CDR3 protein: CSASNSPGPSSYEQYF. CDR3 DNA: TGCAGTGCCAGTAACTCCCCGGGACCCAGCTCCTACGAGCAGTACTTC.

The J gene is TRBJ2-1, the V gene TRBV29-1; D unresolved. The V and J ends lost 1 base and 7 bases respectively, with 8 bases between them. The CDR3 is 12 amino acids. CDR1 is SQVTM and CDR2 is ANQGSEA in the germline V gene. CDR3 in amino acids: CSVEVKLNEQFF. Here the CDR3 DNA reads TGCAGCGTTGAAGTGAAGCTGAATGAGCAGTTCTTC.

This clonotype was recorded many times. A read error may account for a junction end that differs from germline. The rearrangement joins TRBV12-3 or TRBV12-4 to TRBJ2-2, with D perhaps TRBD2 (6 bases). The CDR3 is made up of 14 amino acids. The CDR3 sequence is CASSWGLFPGKLFF. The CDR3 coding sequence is TGTGCCAGCAGTTGGGGACTTTTTCCCGGGAAGCTGTTTTTT.

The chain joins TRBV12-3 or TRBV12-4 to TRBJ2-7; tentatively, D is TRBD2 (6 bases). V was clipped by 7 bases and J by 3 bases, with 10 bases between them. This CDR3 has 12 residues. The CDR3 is CASNLGGYEQYF. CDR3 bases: TGTGCCAGCAACCTGGGGGGCTACGAGCAGTACTTC.